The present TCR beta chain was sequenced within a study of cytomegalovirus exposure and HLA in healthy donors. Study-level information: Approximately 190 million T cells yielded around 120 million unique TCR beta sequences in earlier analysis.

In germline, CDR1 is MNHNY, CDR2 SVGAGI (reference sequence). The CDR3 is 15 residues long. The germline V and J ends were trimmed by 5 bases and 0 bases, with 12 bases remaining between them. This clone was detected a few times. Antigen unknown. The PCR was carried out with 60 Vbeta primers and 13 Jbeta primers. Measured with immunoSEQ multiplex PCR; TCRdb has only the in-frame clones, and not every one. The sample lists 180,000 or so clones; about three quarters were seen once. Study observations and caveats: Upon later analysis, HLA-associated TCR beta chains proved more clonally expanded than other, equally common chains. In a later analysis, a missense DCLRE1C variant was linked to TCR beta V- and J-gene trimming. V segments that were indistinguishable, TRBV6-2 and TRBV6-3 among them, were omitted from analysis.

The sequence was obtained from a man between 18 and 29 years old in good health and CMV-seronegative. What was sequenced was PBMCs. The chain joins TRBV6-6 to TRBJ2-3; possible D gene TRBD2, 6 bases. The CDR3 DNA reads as TGTGCCAGCAGTCGACTAGGGGCTAGCACAGATACGCAGTATTTT. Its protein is CASSRLGASTDTQYF.